A selection of T cell receptor beta chains follows, all from one sample in a study of OX40 agonist ivuxolimab in advanced cancers. Repertoires were generated with immunoSEQ multiplex PCR, while TCRdb's copy carries only in-frame clones and drops some. The sample includes more than 80,000 clones, 86% of them seen just once. Here the sequenced sample was CD4+ or CD8+ T cells sorted from blood, taken in a trial of the OX40 agonist ivuxolimab. The receptors stem from an adult with an advanced solid tumor such as melanoma, head and neck, liver or kidney cancer. Each CDR3 is given without its conserved first and last residue.

v_call	j_call	cdr3_aa
TRBV5-5	TRBJ2-3	ASSFARGYTDTQY
TRBV5-1	TRBJ1-1	ASSVGQGAEAF
TRBV11-1	TRBJ2-5	ASSLVGSETQY
TRBV7-6	TRBJ2-3	ASSLAGLEIGTQY
TRBV6-1	TRBJ2-7	ASIEGGPYEQY
TRBV27	TRBJ2-3	ASSLLLAGADTQY
TRBV27	TRBJ2-3	ASSLWGLAGMDTQY
TRBV5-1	TRBJ2-5	ASSLLTTSGPLGETQY
TRBV5-5	TRBJ1-1	ASSLGFDTEAF
TRBV15	TRBJ1-6	ATSRSDSPLH
TRBV7-9	TRBJ2-2	ASARGANTGELF
TRBV19	TRBJ2-1	ASSGTSANEQF
TRBV6-1	TRBJ1-2	ASSERGQDGYT
TRBV19	TRBJ2-3	ASMSGQGTDTQY
TRBV19	TRBJ1-2	ASRGLLRGYT
TRBV6-1	TRBJ1-2	ASKQGVDGYT
TRBV28	TRBJ1-2	ASRVSAPGGGGYT
TRBV7-9	TRBJ2-7	ASSPPALEREVPYEQY
TRBV29-1	TRBJ2-1	SGDGTYNEQF
TRBV5-1	TRBJ1-4	ASSPGGAQGNEKLF
TRBV10-3	TRBJ1-1	AISESGTGGTEAF
TRBV7-9	TRBJ2-1	ASSLGWDRVHEQF
TRBV7-8	TRBJ2-1	ASRKLGQGYVNEQF
TRBV28	TRBJ2-3	ASSSRLPTQY
TRBV2	TRBJ2-3	ASSLLAGGGDTQY
TRBV6-1	TRBJ1-1	ASRDRPATEAF
TRBV6-1	TRBJ1-5	ASSEFGTFNQPQH
TRBV27	TRBJ2-1	ASSHGQGIRNEQF
TRBV10-3	TRBJ1-4	ATRPGQGLATNEKLF
TRBV28	TRBJ1-5	ASRRGTLFNQPQH
TRBV5-1	TRBJ1-4	ASSRTGVGEKLF
TRBV7-2	TRBJ2-2	ASSFNSGPGELF
TRBV15	TRBJ2-4	ATSRADSPSIQY
TRBV18	TRBJ2-7	ASSPGTSGSHEQY
TRBV2	TRBJ1-2	ASRGDRGRGGYT
TRBV5-6	TRBJ1-3	ASSLVSNSGNTIY
TRBV9	TRBJ2-1	ASSVGLAAYYNEQF
TRBV28	TRBJ2-3	ASTLASADTQY
TRBV29-1	TRBJ1-2	SVELTATNYGYT